This passage covers 32 T cell receptor beta chains from one sample sequenced in a study of blood T cells in healthy people across ages. A second PCR, run for 7 to 11 cycles, used a sample-barcoded 5' primer plus a J-beta primer mix. TCRdb recomputed calls from the 5' RACE reads with MiXCR, one row per CDR3 protein. The sample carries about 730,000 distinct CDR3 sequences, roughly 45% recorded once. The sequenced sample was blood. Receptors originate from a woman aged 55-69 years in good health.

The chain couples TRBV29-1 to TRBJ1-2; 7 nucleotides agree with TRBD1. Germline V CDR1 and CDR2: SQVTM, ANQGSEA. CDR3 length: 12 residues. The V gene end was trimmed by 3 bases and the J gene end by 8 bases; junction bases not matched to a gene: 6. The CDR3: CSVDSGTEGYTF. The CDR3 DNA is TGCAGCGTTGATTCTGGGACAGAGGGCTACACCTTC.

The rearrangement links TRBV7-3 to TRBJ2-1, with TRBD2 matching over 7 bases. The CDR3 is made up of 16 amino acids. Germline values: CDR1 SGHTA, CDR2 FQGTGA. V shed 5 bases, J shed 0 bases, and the junction held 7 bases outside the gene matches. This chain's CDR3 is CASSAPRGNSYNEQFF. DNA for the CDR3: TGTGCCAGCAGCGCCCCGCGGGGGAACTCCTACAATGAGCAGTTCTTC.

The V call is TRBV10-1, the J call TRBJ2-1; TRBD1 matches 8 bases. The CDR3 runs 13 residues. J gave up 14 bases and V 4 bases, and 10 bases lay outside the gene matches. Germline V gene data show CDR1 as WNHNN and CDR2 as SYGVQD (reference sequence). CDR3 loop: CASSVGIKDREFF. CDR3 DNA sequence: TGCGCCAGCAGTGTAGGGATCAAGGACAGGGAGTTCTTC.

This clonotype was recorded a few times. A much larger clone is a single base away; this may be a read error. The chain joins TRBV11-1 to TRBJ2-5, with D tentatively TRBD1 or TRBD2 (5 bases each). V dropped 1 base and J dropped 11 bases, with 20 bases sitting between them. Germline V gene sequence: CDR1 SGHAT, CDR2 FQDESV (reference sequence). CDR3 length: 15 residues. The DNA of the CDR3 is TGTGCCAGCAGCTTAGGGGACGGCTACTACAATGAGCAGTACTTC. It is translated as CASSLGDGYYNEQYF.

The rearrangement uses TRBV11-2 and TRBJ2-7; a possible D gene is TRBD2 (6 bases). Germline V lookup: CDR1 SGHAT, CDR2 FQNNGV. This CDR3 spans 15 amino acids. V was clipped by 4 bases and J by 7 bases, with 20 bases between them. The CDR3 is CASSSRDSNYNEQYF. As DNA, the CDR3 is TGTGCCAGCAGCTCGCGGGACTCGAACTACAATGAGCAGTACTTC.

The chain links TRBV20-1 to TRBJ2-3; 9 nucleotides match TRBD2. J was trimmed by 5 bases and V by 7 bases; bases with no gene match: 10. CDR1 and CDR2 from the germline V gene are DFQATT and SNEGSKA (reference sequence). The CDR3 extends over 14 amino acids. The CDR3 protein is CSVPTSGRGDTQYF. Written as DNA, the CDR3 is TGCAGTGTCCCGACTAGCGGCAGGGGAGATACGCAGTATTTT.

The chain combines TRBV12-3 or TRBV12-4 with TRBJ2-7; 8 bases map to TRBD1. The DNA matches TRBJ2-5 better at its end, which makes the J call doubtful. CDR3 length: 15 residues. CDR3 nucleotide sequence: TGTGCCAGCAGTATACCTCAGGGGGCGGGGGAGACCCAGTACTTC. This gives the protein CASSIPQGAGETQYF.

This clonotype has a single count. V usage is TRBV27 and J usage is TRBJ2-1, with D tentatively TRBD1 (5 bases). Trimming took off 2 bases at V and 3 bases at J, with 14 bases between the two ends. From germline, CDR1 is MNHEY and CDR2 SMNVEV (reference sequence). The CDR3 loop spans 16 amino acids. CDR3 DNA sequence: TGTGCCAGCAGTTTAATCGGGCAGGGAAACTACAATGAGCAGTTCTTC. This sequence encodes CASSLIGQGNYNEQFF.

Concerning this clonotype itself: The junction differs from germline at one of its ends, possibly a read error. The chain joins TRBV14 to TRBJ2-7; weak D call: TRBD2 (5 bases). CDR1 and CDR2 from the germline V gene are SGHDN and FVKESK. The CDR3 runs to 16 residues. In nucleotides, the CDR3 is TGTGCCAGCAGCCAAGAACTCGGGGTTCCCCCCTATGAGCAGTACTTC. Protein: CASSQELGVPPYEQYF.

The chain combines TRBV6-5 with TRBJ2-7, with 12 bases matching TRBD2. This CDR3 region has 18 residues. Germline V gives CDR1 MNHEY, CDR2 SVGAGI. V was pared by 5 bases and J by 1 base, with 12 bases of the junction left unmatched. The CDR3 DNA reads as TGTGCCAGCAGTAACGACGACCGACTAGCGGGAGTATCCTACGAGCAGTACTTC. As protein: CASSNDDRLAGVSYEQYF.

With respect to this clonotype: This may be a read error, as it is one base from a much larger clone. This chain connects TRBV20-1 to TRBJ2-1; D is possibly TRBD2 (5 bases). TRBJ2-7 matches the DNA end more closely, so the J call is doubtful. CDR1 and CDR2 (germline): DFQATT, SNEGSKA (reference sequence). This CDR3 has 15 residues. The CDR3 coding sequence is TGCAGTGCCGTACCAGCGGATAGCTCCTACAATGAGCAGTACTTC. Translation: CSAVPADSSYNEQYF.

This clonotype was seen only a few times. This rearrangement joins TRBV5-1 to TRBJ1-2; 7 positions match TRBD1. This CDR3 is 14 amino acids long. The ends lost 0 bases at V and 6 bases at J; junction bases unmatched: 5. Germline values: CDR1 SGHRS, CDR2 YFSETQ. CDR3 sequence: CASSLDRQGHGYTF. The CDR3 bases are TGCGCCAGCAGCTTGGACAGACAGGGCCATGGCTACACCTTC. Full variable domain (remainder filled in from reference TRBV5-1 and TRBJ1-2): KAGVTQTPRYLIKTRGQQVTLSCSPISGHRSVSWYQQTPGQGLQFLFEYFSETQRNKGNFPGRFSGRQFSNSRSEMNVSTLELGDSALYLCASSLDRQGHGYTFGSGTRLTVV.

This clonotype was found many times. The chain couples TRBV4-3 to TRBJ2-4, with 7 nucleotides matching TRBD2. The CDR3 runs 13 residues. The V gene end was trimmed by 1 base and the J gene end by 8 bases; junction bases not matched to a gene: 2. Germline assignment: CDR1 LGHNA and CDR2 YSLEER. The CDR3 bases are TGCGCCAGCAGCCAAGGGACTAGGGACATTCAGTACTTC. Translating gives CASSQGTRDIQYF.

In this sample, this clonotype turned up a few times. V and J are TRBV7-9 and TRBJ2-4; the D is unclear. The DNA end favors TRBJ2-7, so the J call may be wrong. Germline V gives CDR1 SEHNR, CDR2 FQNEAQ (reference sequence). This CDR3 comprises 14 residues. In DNA form, the CDR3 reads TGTGCCAGCAGCTTAATTGAAGGGATCCACGAGCAGTACTTC. It yields the protein CASSLIEGIHEQYF.

There are a few counts of this clonotype. The rearrangement links TRBV5-4 to TRBJ2-3; the match to TRBD2 covers 10 bases. This CDR3 has 15 residues. Germline V gene sequence: CDR1 SGHNT, CDR2 YYREEE (reference sequence). V shed 3 bases and J 5 bases; nucleotides not matched to a gene: 6. The DNA for the CDR3 is TGTGCCAGCAGCTCCGCTAGCGGGGGTCGAGATACGCAGTATTTT. Translated, it gives CASSSASGGRDTQYF.

The chain uses TRBV28 and TRBJ1-2; D is uncertain. Per germline, CDR1 MDHEN and CDR2 SYDVKM. V lost 6 bases to trimming and J lost 4 bases, with 9 bases between them. This CDR3 has 12 residues. CDR3 nucleotides: TGTGCCAGCAGGACCCACCTCTATGGCTACACCTTC. It encodes CASRTHLYGYTF.

The chain has TRBV19 and TRBJ2-1; D is perhaps TRBD1 (6 bases). V dropped 5 bases and J dropped 12 bases, with 26 bases sitting between them. CDR1 is LNHDA and CDR2 is SQIVND in the germline V gene (reference sequence). This CDR3 has 16 residues. The CDR3 region is CASSSTGTPSRERQFF. CDR3 coding DNA: TGTGCCAGTAGTTCAACCGGGACACCCTCCAGGGAAAGGCAGTTCTTC.

This clonotype was counted a few times. The chain recombines TRBV6-6 with TRBJ1-1; D might be TRBD1 (5 bases). Germline lookup yields CDR1 MNHNY and CDR2 SVGAGI (reference sequence). This CDR3 spans 13 amino acids. The ends were cut back, 10 bases at V and 3 bases at J, with 15 bases in the middle. The CDR3 sequence: CATTWGGDTEAFF. For the CDR3, the DNA is TGTGCCACAACTTGGGGGGGGGACACTGAAGCTTTCTTT.

This clonotype was seen a handful of times. The chain joins TRBV6-2 or TRBV6-3 to TRBJ2-1, with TRBD2 matching over 13 bases. Germline CDR1 MNHEY, CDR2 SVGEGT. This CDR3 contains 16 residues. The trim removed 2 bases at V and 9 bases at J, leaving 7 bases unmatched. CDR3 loop: CASSYPTTSGRSEQFF. CDR3 DNA: TGTGCCAGCAGTTACCCTACGACTAGCGGGAGGAGTGAGCAGTTCTTC.

This clonotype was counted a few times. The chain uses TRBV12-3 or TRBV12-4 and TRBJ2-3; perhaps TRBD2 as D (6 bases). This CDR3 spans 14 amino acids. V was cut by 6 bases and J by 1 base, with 11 bases left in between. CDR3 loop: CASRAPGGTDTQYF. The DNA for the CDR3 is TGTGCCAGCAGGGCACCGGGGGGCACAGATACGCAGTATTTT.

The chain is built from TRBV6-2 or TRBV6-3 and TRBJ2-1; D might be TRBD1 (5 bases). The J call is in doubt because the DNA end fits TRBJ2-7 better. Germline V CDR1 and CDR2: MNHEY, SVGEGT. This CDR3 region has 16 residues. Here the CDR3 reads CASSYSFRGFYNEQYF. The CDR3 DNA reads as TGTGCCAGCAGTTACTCATTTAGGGGCTTTTACAATGAGCAGTACTTC.

This clonotype appeared once. V usage is TRBV30 and J usage is TRBJ1-2; D is ambiguous. The CDR3 length is 10 residues. Trimming removed 5 bases from V and 6 bases from J, with 7 bases in between. The germline V gene encodes CDR1 GTSNPN and CDR2 SVGIG (reference sequence). CDR3 residues: CAWEGNGYTF. CDR3 nucleotides: TGTGCCTGGGAAGGGAATGGCTACACCTTC.

The V call is TRBV20-1, the J call TRBJ2-7; the D gene is possibly TRBD2 (7 bases). Trimming left V 3 bases short and J 4 bases short, with 22 bases between. CDR1 and CDR2 (germline): DFQATT, SNEGSKA (reference sequence). The CDR3 spans 16 residues. This chain's CDR3 is CSARESRGGGLYEQYF. CDR3 in DNA: TGCAGTGCTAGGGAATCGAGGGGCGGGGGCTTATACGAGCAGTACTTC.

The chain joins TRBV7-3 to TRBJ2-2; D call uncertain. CDR1 is SGHTA, CDR2 FQGTGA, per germline. Trimming shortened V by 1 base and J by 7 bases, and 16 bases separated the two germline ends. This CDR3 comprises 16 residues. The CDR3 DNA is TGTGCCAGCAGCTTAAGCCAGACTGGCTGGGGCGGGGAGCTGTTTTTT. Amino acid sequence: CASSLSQTGWGGELFF.

The chain uses TRBV6-5 and TRBJ1-5; 8 bases line up with TRBD1. The CDR3 length is 17 residues. V lost 2 bases, J lost 6 bases, and 12 bases stayed unmatched. Germline CDR1 is MNHEY and CDR2 is SVGAGI. This CDR3 reads CASSYRPPAGGFQPQHF. The CDR3 coding sequence is TGTGCCAGCAGTTACCGGCCCCCAGCAGGGGGCTTTCAGCCCCAGCATTTT.

CDR3 in amino acids: CSVEDGEQFF. The CDR3 coding sequence is TGCAGCGTTGAAGACGGCGAGCAGTTCTTC. This chain uses TRBV29-1 with TRBJ2-1; D not certain. In germline, CDR1 is SQVTM, CDR2 ANQGSEA. The CDR3 spans 10 residues. Deletions cut 0 bases from V and 10 bases from J, with 4 bases between.

This clonotype has more than one count but fewer than ten. The rearrangement uses TRBV5-8 and TRBJ1-2; D is perhaps TRBD1 (5 bases). V lost 4 bases, J lost 7 bases, and 11 bases lay in between. The CDR3 totals 12 residues. Germline CDR1 reads SGHTS; CDR2 reads YDEGEE. CDR3 sequence reads: CASSPDSFGYTF. In DNA, the CDR3 is TGTGCCAGCAGCCCCGACAGTTTTGGCTACACCTTC.

CDR3 sequence: CTKARTDEQYF. CDR3 in DNA: TGCACCAAAGCCCGGACCGATGAGCAGTACTTC. The gene calls are TRBV1 and TRBJ2-5; the table's D call of TRBD1 was not tested on the DNA. TRBV1 is reported as a pseudogene. The CDR3 length is 11 residues.

The rearrangement uses TRBV27 and TRBJ2-5; 7 bases match TRBD2. CDR1 is MNHEY and CDR2 is SMNVEV in the germline V gene (reference sequence). The CDR3 covers 19 residues. The V gene end was trimmed by 2 bases and the J gene end by 11 bases; junction bases not matched to a gene: 26. DNA for the CDR3: TGTGCCAGCAGTTTAAAAGGGGCTAGCGGTTCCACTTTTCGACTTGAGCAGTACTTC. Protein: CASSLKGASGSTFRLEQYF.

This clonotype was seen only a few times. V and J are TRBV6-5 and TRBJ2-1; D not certain. CDR3 length: 13 residues. Germline CDR1 MNHEY, CDR2 SVGAGI. The V end lost 6 bases, the J end lost 1 base, and 7 bases lay between the germline ends. The CDR3 sequence is CASRGFSYNEQFF. CDR3 nucleotides: TGTGCCAGCAGGGGATTTTCCTACAATGAGCAGTTCTTC.

Only one count was recorded for this clonotype. An end of the junction does not agree with germline; a read error may underlie this. The CDR3 region has the DNA TGTGCCTGCAGTTCCCCGGGACTACGCGGGAATGAGCAGTTCTTC. Translating it yields CACSSPGLRGNEQFF. The V gene is TRBV27, the J gene TRBJ2-1, with 7 bases that match TRBD2. Germline values: CDR1 MNHEY, CDR2 SMNVEV (reference sequence). The CDR3 contains 15 residues.

In its sample, this clonotype was seen many times. This chain connects TRBV29-1 to TRBJ2-1, with TRBD1 identical over 7 bases. Germline CDR1 SQVTM, CDR2 ANQGSEA. With V trimmed by 6 bases and J by 4 bases, 6 bases remained unmatched. The CDR3 runs 13 residues. The chain's CDR3 is CSVPRQGYNEQFF. CDR3 sequence (DNA): TGCAGCGTGCCCAGACAGGGATACAATGAGCAGTTCTTC.